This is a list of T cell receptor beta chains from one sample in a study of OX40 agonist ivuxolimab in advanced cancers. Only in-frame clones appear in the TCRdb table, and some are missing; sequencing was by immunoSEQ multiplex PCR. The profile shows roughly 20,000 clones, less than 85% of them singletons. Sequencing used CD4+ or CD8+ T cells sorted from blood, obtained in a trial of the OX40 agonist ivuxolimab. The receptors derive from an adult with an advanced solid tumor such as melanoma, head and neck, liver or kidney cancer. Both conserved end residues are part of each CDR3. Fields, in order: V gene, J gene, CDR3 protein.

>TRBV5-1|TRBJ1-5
CASSADFGSNQPQHF
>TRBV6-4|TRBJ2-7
CASRDQGEMYF
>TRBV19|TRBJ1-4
CASSPGGTDEATNEKLFF
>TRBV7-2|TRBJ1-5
CASSLALVEGFQPQHF
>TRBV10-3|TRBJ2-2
CAIPSGTGELFF
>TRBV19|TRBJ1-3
CASSIRRYSGNTIYF
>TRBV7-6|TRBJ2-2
CASRPGQSTGELFF
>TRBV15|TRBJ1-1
CATSGSQGAIAEAFF
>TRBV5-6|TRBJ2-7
CASSLDLEQYF
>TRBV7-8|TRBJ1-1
CASSFDMVLRKNTEAFF
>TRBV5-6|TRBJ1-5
CASTLGGAGSSNQPQHF
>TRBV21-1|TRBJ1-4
CASSDSGTANEKLFF
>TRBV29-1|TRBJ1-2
CSGTGTGGGYTF